The rows below give T cell receptor beta chains drawn from one sample of a study of T cells in Graves' hyperthyroidism and ophthalmopathy. Using its own MiXCR run on the multiplex PCR reads, TCRdb lists one record per CDR3 protein. Of about 600,000 distinct CDR3 sequences in the sample, approximately 15% were seen once. Input material: blood. These receptor sequences come from a middle-aged woman with Graves' ophthalmopathy. The CDR3 runs from the conserved cysteine through the conserved F or W. A D gene is named only where the DNA matches it firmly. Size tells how often a clone was seen (once, few, many) or the class of an expanded clone, and some rows leave it out.

abundance: -; j_gene: TRBJ1-5; v_gene: TRBV10-2; d_gene: TRBD1; CDR3aa: CASSETGGYSNQPQHF; CDR3nt: TGCGCCAGCAGTGAGACAGGGGGCTATAGCAATCAGCCCCAGCATTTT
abundance: few; j_gene: TRBJ2-7; v_gene: TRBV3-1; d_gene: -; CDR3aa: CASSQYSAGSSYEQYF; CDR3nt: TGTGCCAGCAGCCAGTATTCCGCGGGGAGCTCCTACGAGCAGTACTTC
abundance: -; j_gene: TRBJ2-3; v_gene: TRBV14; d_gene: TRBD2; CDR3aa: CASSQVWAGEVTDTQYF; CDR3nt: TGTGCCAGCAGCCAAGTTTGGGCGGGGGAAGTCACAGATACGCAGTATTTT
abundance: many; j_gene: TRBJ2-6; v_gene: TRBV6-4; d_gene: -; CDR3aa: CASSDSFSGANVLTF; CDR3nt: TGTGCCAGCAGTGACTCGTTCTCTGGGGCCAACGTCCTGACTTTC
abundance: few; j_gene: TRBJ2-1; v_gene: TRBV19; d_gene: -; CDR3aa: CASTPKLDSSYNEQFF; CDR3nt: TGTGCCAGTACCCCCAAACTGGACAGCTCCTACAATGAGCAGTTCTTC
abundance: -; j_gene: TRBJ2-3; v_gene: TRBV6-1; d_gene: -; CDR3aa: CASSEGHHSTDTQYF; CDR3nt: TGTGCCAGCAGCGAAGGGCACCATAGCACAGATACGCAGTATTTT
abundance: few; j_gene: TRBJ1-1; v_gene: TRBV29-1; d_gene: TRBD1; CDR3aa: CSVPTGSSAEAFF; CDR3nt: TGCAGCGTTCCGACAGGGTCGTCCGCTGAAGCTTTCTTT
abundance: many; j_gene: TRBJ1-4; v_gene: TRBV27; d_gene: -; CDR3aa: CASSTGHTNEKLFF; CDR3nt: TGTGCCAGCTCCACAGGCCACACTAATGAAAAACTGTTTTTT
abundance: -; j_gene: TRBJ1-2; v_gene: TRBV28; d_gene: TRBD1; CDR3aa: CASRTTATGLYGYTF; CDR3nt: TGTGCCAGCAGGACAACCGCGACAGGGCTCTATGGCTACACCTTC
abundance: many; j_gene: TRBJ2-1; v_gene: TRBV3-1; d_gene: -; CDR3aa: CASSQPGTGHNEQFF; CDR3nt: TGTGCCAGCAGCCAACCTGGGACTGGCCACAATGAGCAGTTCTTC
abundance: many; j_gene: TRBJ2-2; v_gene: TRBV18; d_gene: -; CDR3aa: CASSLDRNTGELFF; CDR3nt: TGTGCCAGCTCACTGGACAGGAACACCGGGGAGCTGTTTTTT
abundance: few; j_gene: TRBJ2-5; v_gene: TRBV20-1; d_gene: TRBD2; CDR3aa: CSAIDDGGIETQYF; CDR3nt: TGCAGTGCTATTGACGACGGGGGGATAGAGACCCAGTACTTC
abundance: few; j_gene: TRBJ2-1; v_gene: TRBV10-3; d_gene: TRBD1; CDR3aa: CAISEPGQDTALEQFF; CDR3nt: TGTGCCATCAGTGAGCCGGGACAGGACACCGCACTGGAGCAGTTCTTC
abundance: -; j_gene: TRBJ1-5; v_gene: TRBV20-1; d_gene: TRBD1; CDR3aa: CSARLGQGYQPQHF; CDR3nt: TGCAGTGCTAGATTGGGACAGGGGTATCAGCCCCAGCATTTT
abundance: many; j_gene: TRBJ1-2; v_gene: TRBV6-1; d_gene: -; CDR3aa: CASSPWTATGGGYTF; CDR3nt: TGTGCCAGCAGTCCTTGGACCGCAACGGGCGGTGGCTACACCTTC
abundance: many; j_gene: TRBJ2-3; v_gene: TRBV2; d_gene: TRBD1; CDR3aa: CASRTGTSADTQYF; CDR3nt: TGTGCCAGCAGGACAGGGACCAGCGCAGATACGCAGTATTTT
abundance: few; j_gene: TRBJ1-1; v_gene: TRBV28; d_gene: -; CDR3aa: CATSGGAVFEAFF; CDR3nt: TGTGCCACCTCGGGGGGGGCGGTTTTTGAAGCTTTCTTT
abundance: few; j_gene: TRBJ2-6; v_gene: TRBV2; d_gene: -; CDR3aa: CASSESSVWANVLTF; CDR3nt: TGTGCCAGCAGTGAAAGCTCCGTTTGGGCCAACGTCCTGACTTTC
abundance: -; j_gene: TRBJ2-3; v_gene: TRBV5-1; d_gene: TRBD1; CDR3aa: CASSARTGGNTDTQYF; CDR3nt: TGCGCCAGCAGCGCCAGGACAGGGGGCAACACAGATACGCAGTATTTT
abundance: -; j_gene: TRBJ2-7; v_gene: TRBV27; d_gene: TRBD2; CDR3aa: CASSSGGTTYEQYF; CDR3nt: TGTGCCAGCAGTTCCGGGGGGACCACCTACGAGCAGTACTTC
abundance: many; j_gene: TRBJ2-2; v_gene: TRBV2; d_gene: -; CDR3aa: CASSPTAWTGELFF; CDR3nt: TGTGCCAGCAGCCCGACAGCTTGGACCGGGGAGCTGTTTTTT
abundance: few; j_gene: TRBJ1-1; v_gene: TRBV20-1; d_gene: -; CDR3aa: CSASWAARAFF; CDR3nt: TGCAGTGCTAGCTGGGCAGCGCGAGCTTTCTTT
abundance: -; j_gene: TRBJ2-6; v_gene: TRBV28; d_gene: -; CDR3aa: CASSLGTSGANVLTF; CDR3nt: TGTGCCAGCAGTTTAGGAACCTCTGGGGCCAACGTCCTGACTTTC
abundance: -; j_gene: TRBJ1-3; v_gene: TRBV3-1; d_gene: -; CDR3aa: CASRPRGTGNTIYF; CDR3nt: TGTGCCAGCAGGCCACGGGGTACTGGAAACACCATATATTTT
abundance: many; j_gene: TRBJ2-3; v_gene: TRBV18; d_gene: TRBD2; CDR3aa: CASELLAGGPDTQYF; CDR3nt: TGTGCCAGCGAACTACTAGCGGGGGGACCAGATACGCAGTATTTT
abundance: once; j_gene: TRBJ2-3; v_gene: TRBV2; d_gene: TRBD2; CDR3aa: CASRPSGSREDTQYF; CDR3nt: TGTGCCAGCAGACCGAGCGGGAGCAGGGAAGATACGCAGTATTTT
abundance: many; j_gene: TRBJ2-7; v_gene: TRBV7-9; d_gene: -; CDR3aa: CASSPLSSLNSYEQYF; CDR3nt: TGTGCCAGCAGCCCCCTGTCAAGCCTCAACTCCTACGAGCAGTACTTC
abundance: few; j_gene: TRBJ2-5; v_gene: TRBV5-1; d_gene: -; CDR3aa: CASSYRQPQETQYF; CDR3nt: TGCGCCAGCAGCTACCGACAGCCTCAAGAGACCCAGTACTTC
abundance: many; j_gene: TRBJ2-1; v_gene: TRBV20-1; d_gene: TRBD2; CDR3aa: CSAENLAGALARDEQFF; CDR3nt: TGCAGTGCTGAAAACCTAGCGGGAGCATTGGCACGGGATGAGCAGTTCTTC
abundance: few; j_gene: TRBJ1-1; v_gene: TRBV27; d_gene: -; CDR3aa: CASSSREASEAFF; CDR3nt: TGTGCCAGCAGTTCCAGGGAGGCCAGTGAAGCTTTCTTT
abundance: many; j_gene: TRBJ2-3; v_gene: TRBV11-2; d_gene: -; CDR3aa: CASSSYVVDTQYF; CDR3nt: TGTGCCAGCAGTTCGTACGTTGTAGATACGCAGTATTTT
abundance: -; j_gene: TRBJ2-5; v_gene: TRBV5-4; d_gene: -; CDR3aa: CASSLASYQETQYF; CDR3nt: TGTGCCAGCAGCTTGGCTTCGTACCAAGAGACCCAGTACTTC
abundance: many; j_gene: TRBJ1-6; v_gene: TRBV30; d_gene: -; CDR3aa: CAWRAKAYNSPLHF; CDR3nt: TGTGCCTGGAGGGCGAAGGCTTATAATTCACCCCTCCACTTT
abundance: many; j_gene: TRBJ1-1; v_gene: TRBV3-1; d_gene: TRBD1; CDR3aa: CASSQQGDTEAFF; CDR3nt: TGTGCCAGCAGCCAGCAGGGGGACACTGAAGCTTTCTTT
abundance: few; j_gene: TRBJ2-4; v_gene: TRBV6-1; d_gene: -; CDR3aa: CASSSSPGAAAKNIQYF; CDR3nt: TGTGCCAGCAGTTCCTCTCCGGGCGCCGCGGCCAAAAACATTCAGTACTTC
abundance: -; j_gene: TRBJ1-1; v_gene: TRBV9; d_gene: -; CDR3aa: CASSVVGNVNNEAFF; CDR3nt: TGTGCCAGCAGCGTAGTAGGGAACGTGAATAACGAAGCTTTCTTT
abundance: -; j_gene: TRBJ2-2; v_gene: TRBV5-1; d_gene: TRBD2; CDR3aa: CASSPGLAGGMKSGTGELFF; CDR3nt: TGCGCCAGCAGCCCGGGACTAGCGGGAGGAATGAAGTCCGGCACCGGGGAGCTGTTTTTT
abundance: few; j_gene: TRBJ2-7; v_gene: TRBV20-1; d_gene: TRBD2; CDR3aa: CSARGTSGSPYEQYF; CDR3nt: TGCAGTGCTAGGGGGACTAGCGGGAGCCCCTACGAGCAGTACTTC
abundance: many; j_gene: TRBJ2-7; v_gene: TRBV20-1; d_gene: -; CDR3aa: CSATEDSYSYEQYF; CDR3nt: TGCAGTGCTACTGAGGACTCTTACTCCTACGAGCAGTACTTC
abundance: many; j_gene: TRBJ2-3; v_gene: TRBV2; d_gene: -; CDR3aa: CASSEEGGASATQYF; CDR3nt: TGTGCCAGCAGTGAAGAAGGGGGTGCTAGCGCTACGCAGTATTTT
abundance: many; j_gene: TRBJ2-3; v_gene: TRBV6-1; d_gene: TRBD1; CDR3aa: CASRIGQGADTQYF; CDR3nt: TGTGCCAGCAGGATAGGACAGGGGGCAGATACGCAGTATTTT
abundance: -; j_gene: TRBJ2-5; v_gene: TRBV20-1; d_gene: -; CDR3aa: CSARDRSGETQYF; CDR3nt: TGCAGTGCTAGAGATCGCAGCGGAGAGACCCAGTACTTC
abundance: many; j_gene: TRBJ1-6; v_gene: TRBV12-3/TRBV12-4; d_gene: TRBD1; CDR3aa: CASRGQENVNSPLHF; CDR3nt: TGTGCCAGCAGAGGACAGGAGAACGTTAATTCACCCCTCCACTTT
abundance: many; j_gene: TRBJ2-7; v_gene: TRBV2; d_gene: -; CDR3aa: CASSDWGTFEDEQYF; CDR3nt: TGTGCCAGCAGTGATTGGGGGACGTTTGAGGACGAGCAGTACTTC
abundance: many; j_gene: TRBJ1-2; v_gene: TRBV15; d_gene: -; CDR3aa: CATSRDLGVSGYTF; CDR3nt: TGTGCCACCAGCAGAGATCTCGGGGTATCAGGCTACACCTTC
abundance: many; j_gene: TRBJ2-7; v_gene: TRBV29-1; d_gene: TRBD1; CDR3aa: CSVEPGTGFHEQYF; CDR3nt: TGCAGCGTCGAACCCGGGACAGGGTTCCACGAGCAGTACTTC
abundance: many; j_gene: TRBJ2-3; v_gene: TRBV6-1; d_gene: -; CDR3aa: CASSEMWQSTDTQYF; CDR3nt: TGTGCCAGCAGTGAAATGTGGCAGAGCACAGATACGCAGTATTTT
abundance: many; j_gene: TRBJ1-3; v_gene: TRBV2; d_gene: -; CDR3aa: CASSLGQLSGNTIYF; CDR3nt: TGTGCCAGCAGCCTGGGCCAGCTCTCTGGAAACACCATATATTTT
abundance: -; j_gene: TRBJ2-2; v_gene: TRBV18; d_gene: -; CDR3aa: CASSPDTAGELFF; CDR3nt: TGTGCCAGCTCACCGGATACAGCCGGGGAGCTGTTTTTT
abundance: few; j_gene: TRBJ2-4; v_gene: TRBV29-1; d_gene: TRBD1; CDR3aa: CSVGTGTGNIQYF; CDR3nt: TGCAGCGTCGGGACAGGGACTGGGAACATTCAGTACTTC
abundance: few; j_gene: TRBJ2-4; v_gene: TRBV5-6; d_gene: TRBD2; CDR3aa: CASSPTSGSYLAKNIQYF; CDR3nt: TGTGCCAGCAGCCCGACTAGCGGGAGCTATCTAGCCAAAAACATTCAGTACTTC
abundance: few; j_gene: TRBJ2-3; v_gene: TRBV15; d_gene: -; CDR3aa: CATSRGGGGRDTQYF; CDR3nt: TGTGCCACCAGCAGGGGCGGTGGGGGCAGGGATACGCAGTATTTT
abundance: many; j_gene: TRBJ1-6; v_gene: TRBV11-2; d_gene: -; CDR3aa: CASSLAPGFGVNSPLHF; CDR3nt: TGTGCCAGCAGCTTAGCCCCTGGGTTTGGGGTGAATTCACCCCTCCACTTT
abundance: -; j_gene: TRBJ2-7; v_gene: TRBV29-1; d_gene: -; CDR3aa: CSVEWSGQQYF; CDR3nt: TGCAGCGTTGAGTGGTCGGGGCAGCAGTACTTC